Following are 18 T cell receptor beta chains from one sample sequenced in a study of blood T cells in healthy people across ages (dated by TCRdb to 2013 to 2016). Receptors were amplified or captured by 5' RACE. Instrument used: Illumina HiSeq 2500. The second PCR ran for about 6 to 12 cycles and used a J-beta primer mix along with a sample-barcoded 5' primer. Starting from the raw public reads, TCRdb applied fastp trimming at Q25, assembled clones with MiXCR and retained in-frame beta chains. Identical CDR3 proteins give one entry, which carries the most common genes and DNA. This sample lists about 1.4 million distinct CDR3 sequences; almost 60% were detected once. The top ten clones comprise over 5.5% of the sample. Sequencing used blood. The receptors derive from a man between 18 and 29 years old in good health.

The CDR3 nucleotides are TGTGCCAGCAGCTTAGCGGGACTAGCGGGGGCCACAGATACGCAGTATTTT. Translating it yields CASSLAGLAGATDTQYF. The chain carries TRBV7-6 and TRBJ2-3; 14 nucleotides agree with TRBD2. The germline gives CDR1 SGHVS, CDR2 FNYEAQ. CDR3 size: 17 residues. J was trimmed by 2 bases and V by 0 bases; bases with no gene match: 1.

The V call is TRBV6-5, the J call TRBJ1-1; no clear D gene. Between the trimmed V and J ends, which lost 6 bases and 1 base, there was a span of 12 bases. The CDR3 has 14 residues. Germline CDR1 MNHEY, CDR2 SVGAGI. Here the CDR3 reads CASSQAESNTEAFF. The DNA of the CDR3 is TGTGCCAGCAGCCAGGCCGAGTCGAACACTGAAGCTTTCTTT.

The gene calls are TRBV20-1 and TRBJ2-1; TRBD2 matches at 10 bases. Gene TRBJ2-7 matches the end of the DNA better, so the J call may be wrong. In germline, CDR1 is DFQATT, CDR2 SNEGSKA (reference sequence). The CDR3 runs to 16 residues. CDR3: CSAREPAGGLSYEQYF. The CDR3 region has the DNA TGCAGTGCTAGAGAGCCAGCGGGGGGGCTGAGCTACGAGCAGTACTTC.

A note on this clonotype: One end of the junction varies from germline; a read error may be responsible. The gene calls are TRBV15 and TRBJ2-7; D uncertain. Germline V CDR1 and CDR2: LNHNV, YYDKDF (reference sequence). The CDR3 has 14 amino acids. CDR3 residues: CATSRDRKEFEQYF. CDR3 coding DNA: TGTGCCACTAGCAGAGATCGTAAGGAATTCGAGCAGTACTTC.

A remark on this clonotype: An end of the junction differs from the germline gene, which may be a read error. This chain links TRBV7-7 with TRBJ1-6, with 10 positions matching TRBD1. The CDR3 is made up of 15 amino acids. Germline V gives CDR1 SSHAT, CDR2 FNYEAQ (reference sequence). For the CDR3, the DNA is TGTGCTAGCAGCACCCGGGACAGGGGAAATTCACCCCTCCACTTT. It specifies CASSTRDRGNSPLHF. The full variable domain, completed using reference TRBV7-7 and TRBJ1-6, is GAGVSQSPRYKVTKRGQDVTLRCDPISSHATLYWYQQALGQGPEFLTYFNYEAQPDKSGLPSDRFSAERPEGSISTLTIQRTEQRDSAMYRCASSTRDRGNSPLHFGNGTRLTVT.

This clonotype was detected a few times. The J gene is TRBJ2-1, the V gene TRBV7-2; TRBD1 is a possible D gene (6 bases). This CDR3 is built from 13 residues. CDR1 is SGHTA and CDR2 is FQGNSA in the germline V gene. Trimming took off 7 bases at V and 14 bases at J, with 21 bases between the two ends. This CDR3 is CASNPDRVGPEFF. CDR3 coding DNA: TGTGCCAGCAACCCGGACAGAGTCGGACCCGAGTTCTTC. The whole variable domain, filled in from reference TRBV7-2 and TRBJ2-1, reads GAGVSQSPSNKVTEKGKDVELRCDPISGHTALYWYRQSLGQGLEFLIYFQGNSAPDKSGLPSDRFSAERTGGSVSTLTIQRTQQEDSAVYLCASNPDRVGPEFFGPGTRLTVL.

This chain connects TRBV7-9 to TRBJ1-1, with D hard to call. V gave up 2 bases and J gave up 13 bases, with 11 bases separating them. Germline values: CDR1 SEHNR, CDR2 FQNEAQ (reference sequence). The CDR3 has 11 amino acids. The DNA for the CDR3 is TGTGCCAGCAGCTTACTCCAGGCAAATTTCTTT. Its protein is CASSLLQANFF. Together with reference TRBV7-9 and TRBJ1-1, the CDR3 gives the full variable domain: DTGVSQNPRHKITKRGQNVTFRCDPISEHNRLYWYRQTLGQGPEFLTYFQNEAQLEKSRLLSDRFSAERPKGSFSTLEIQRTEQGDSAMYLCASSLLQANFFGQGTRLTVV.

This clonotype has more than one count but fewer than ten. The chain employs TRBV27 and TRBJ2-1; 7 bases are shared with TRBD1. Germline V lookup: CDR1 MNHEY, CDR2 SMNVEV (reference sequence). This CDR3 is 15 amino acids long. V lost 2 bases to trimming and J lost 4 bases; unmatched junction nucleotides: 5. CDR3 sequence (DNA): TGTGCCAGCAGTTTACTGGGGACAGATTACAATGAGCAGTTCTTC. The encoded protein is CASSLLGTDYNEQFF.

The gene calls are TRBV3-1 and TRBJ2-1, with 9 bases that match TRBD2. CDR3 length: 19 amino acids. The junction had 17 bases not matched to a gene; V was cut back by 1 base and J by 7 bases. Germline CDR1 LGHDT, CDR2 YNNKEL (reference sequence). The CDR3, as DNA: TGTGCCAGCAGCCAAGTGGGTAGCTGGACTAGCGAAAAGGGGAATGAGCAGTTCTTC. Amino acids: CASSQVGSWTSEKGNEQFF.

In its sample, this clonotype was seen a few times. This chain connects TRBV5-5 to TRBJ2-7; perhaps TRBD1 as D (6 bases). Trimming removed 4 bases at V and 3 bases at J, with 17 bases between. Germline loops: CDR1 SGHKS, CDR2 YYEKEE (reference sequence). The CDR3 has 15 amino acids. CDR3 coding DNA: TGTGCCAGCAGCCCGCAAGGACAGAGCGGCTACGAGCAGTACTTC. As protein: CASSPQGQSGYEQYF.

This clonotype was recorded only once. J is TRBJ2-4 and V is TRBV5-1; no definite D call. The end of the DNA aligns better with TRBJ2-5, so the J call may be wrong. CDR1 and CDR2 (germline): SGHRS, YFSETQ. There are 14 residues in the CDR3. CDR3 amino acids: CASSFDGLGETQYF. The CDR3 DNA reads TGCGCCAGCAGCTTTGATGGGTTGGGGGAGACCCAGTACTTC.

The sample holds many counts of this clonotype. This chain uses TRBV7-2 with TRBJ2-7; maybe TRBD1 (5 bases). Between the trimmed V and J ends, which lost 5 bases and 8 bases, there was a span of 13 bases. This CDR3 has 12 amino acids. Per germline, CDR1 SGHTA and CDR2 FQGNSA. CDR3 DNA: TGTGCCAGCAGCGACTCCTGGGGCAAGCAGTACTTC. It is translated as CASSDSWGKQYF.

Concerning this clonotype: The germline gene is not matched at one end of the junction; a read error may be the cause. The chain carries TRBV29-1 and TRBJ1-1; D is undetermined. CDR1 SQVTM and CDR2 ANQGSEA come from the germline V gene. This CDR3 comprises 13 residues. The CDR3 DNA sequence: TGCAGCGTTCGACGGAACATGAACACTGGAGCTTTCTTT. It codes for CSVRRNMNTGAFF.

This clonotype was detected many times. The chain is built from TRBV12-3 or TRBV12-4 and TRBJ1-6, with D possibly TRBD1 on 5 matching bases. The CDR3 runs to 13 residues. V was cut by 4 bases and J by 9 bases, with 10 bases left in between. The CDR3 spells CASSWGSTSPLHF. The CDR3 nucleotides read TGTGCCAGCAGTTGGGGCAGTACTTCACCCCTCCACTTT.

This clonotype is a singleton in its sample. The chain has TRBV29-1 and TRBJ2-1; D is unclear. The CDR3 is 13 residues long. Germline V CDR1 and CDR2: SQVTM, ANQGSEA. With 0 bases removed from V and 6 bases from J, the gap between germline ends came to 9 bases. The CDR3 loop is CSVEEIVANEQFF. The CDR3 DNA sequence: TGCAGCGTTGAAGAAATAGTCGCCAATGAGCAGTTCTTC.

The chain joins TRBV20-1 to TRBJ2-1; TRBD2 might be the D (5 bases). Between the trimmed V and J ends, which lost 6 bases and 9 bases, there was a span of 15 bases. This CDR3 comprises 12 residues. Germline loops: CDR1 DFQATT, CDR2 SNEGSKA (reference sequence). The CDR3 DNA follows: TGCAGTGCCGTACTACTAGTTTCTGAGCAGTTCTTC. Amino acids: CSAVLLVSEQFF.

V and J are TRBV5-1 and TRBJ2-5, with D unresolved. The V and J ends lost 0 bases and 0 bases respectively, with 12 bases between them. CDR3 length equals 16 residues. The germline V gene has CDR1 SGHRS and CDR2 YFSETQ. Written as DNA, the CDR3 is TGCGCCAGCAGCTTGGCCTTGACTGGAGACCAAGAGACCCAGTACTTC. This sequence encodes CASSLALTGDQETQYF.

This rearrangement joins TRBV20-1 to TRBJ1-6; maybe TRBD1 (6 bases). The CDR3 runs 15 residues. Germline assignment: CDR1 DFQATT and CDR2 SNEGSKA (reference sequence). V lost 3 bases, J lost 5 bases, and 14 bases lay in between. CDR3 amino acids: CSARAQGKDNSPLHF. CDR3 bases: TGCAGTGCTAGGGCTCAGGGGAAGGATAATTCACCCCTCCACTTT.